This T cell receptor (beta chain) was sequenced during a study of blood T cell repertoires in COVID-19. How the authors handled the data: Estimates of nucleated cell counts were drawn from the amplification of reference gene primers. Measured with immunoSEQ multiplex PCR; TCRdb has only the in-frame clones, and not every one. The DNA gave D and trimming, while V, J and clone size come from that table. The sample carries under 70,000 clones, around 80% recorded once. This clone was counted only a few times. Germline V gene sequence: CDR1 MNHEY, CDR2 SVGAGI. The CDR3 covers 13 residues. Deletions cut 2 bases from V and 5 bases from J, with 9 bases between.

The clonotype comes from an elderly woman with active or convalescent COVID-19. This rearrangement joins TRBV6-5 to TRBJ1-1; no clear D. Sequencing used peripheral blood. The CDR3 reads CASSYNPETEAFF. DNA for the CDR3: TGTGCCAGCAGTTACAACCCCGAGACTGAAGCTTTCTTT.